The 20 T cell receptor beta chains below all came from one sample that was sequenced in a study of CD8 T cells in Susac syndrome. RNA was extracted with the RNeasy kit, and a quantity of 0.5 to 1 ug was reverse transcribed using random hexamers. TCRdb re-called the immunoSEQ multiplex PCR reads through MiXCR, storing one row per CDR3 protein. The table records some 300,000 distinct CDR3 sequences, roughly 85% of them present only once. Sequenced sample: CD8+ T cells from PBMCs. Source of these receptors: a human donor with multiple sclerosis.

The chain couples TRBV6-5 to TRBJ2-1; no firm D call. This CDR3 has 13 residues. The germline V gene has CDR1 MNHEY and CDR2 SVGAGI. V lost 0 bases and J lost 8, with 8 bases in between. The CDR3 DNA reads TGTGCCAGCAGTTACTCCTCCAGCTATGAGCAGTTCTTC. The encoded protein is CASSYSSSYEQFF.

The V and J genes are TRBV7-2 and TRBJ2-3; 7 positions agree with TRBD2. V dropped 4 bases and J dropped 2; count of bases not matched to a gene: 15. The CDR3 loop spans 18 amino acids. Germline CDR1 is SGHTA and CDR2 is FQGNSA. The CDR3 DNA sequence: TGTGCCAGCAGCTCGATGCGCGGACTAGTCCTGAACACAGATACGCAGTATTTT. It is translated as CASSSMRGLVLNTDTQYF.

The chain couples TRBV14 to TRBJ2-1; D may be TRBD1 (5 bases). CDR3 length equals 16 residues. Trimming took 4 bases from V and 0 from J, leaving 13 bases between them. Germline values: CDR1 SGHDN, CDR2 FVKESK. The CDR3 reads CASSPTELLSYNEQFF. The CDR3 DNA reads TGTGCCAGCAGCCCGACAGAACTTCTCTCCTACAATGAGCAGTTCTTC.

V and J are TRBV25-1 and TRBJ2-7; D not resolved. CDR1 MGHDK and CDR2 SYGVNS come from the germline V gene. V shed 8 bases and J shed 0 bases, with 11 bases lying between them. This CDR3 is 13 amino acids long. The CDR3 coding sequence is TGTGCCAGCGAGGCAGCCGCCTCCTACGAGCAGTACTTC. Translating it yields CASEAAASYEQYF.

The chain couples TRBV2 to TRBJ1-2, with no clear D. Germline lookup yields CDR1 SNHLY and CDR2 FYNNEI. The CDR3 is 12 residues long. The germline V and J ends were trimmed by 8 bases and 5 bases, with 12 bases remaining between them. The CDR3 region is CASRGPGYGYTF. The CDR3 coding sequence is TGTGCCAGCCGTGGGCCAGGATATGGCTACACCTTC.

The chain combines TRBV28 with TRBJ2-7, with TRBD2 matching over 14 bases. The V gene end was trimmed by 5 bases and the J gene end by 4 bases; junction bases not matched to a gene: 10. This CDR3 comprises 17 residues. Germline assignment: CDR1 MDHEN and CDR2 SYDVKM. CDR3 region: CASSPPGLAGARYEQYF. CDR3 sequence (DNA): TGTGCCAGCAGTCCTCCGGGACTAGCGGGAGCAAGATACGAGCAGTACTTC.

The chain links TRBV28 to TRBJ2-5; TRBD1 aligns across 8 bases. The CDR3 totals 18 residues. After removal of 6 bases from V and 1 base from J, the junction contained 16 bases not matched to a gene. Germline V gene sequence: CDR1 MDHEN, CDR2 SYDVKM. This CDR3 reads CASRPFASLDRGQETQYF. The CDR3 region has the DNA TGTGCCAGCAGACCTTTTGCCTCTTTAGACAGGGGCCAAGAGACCCAGTACTTC.

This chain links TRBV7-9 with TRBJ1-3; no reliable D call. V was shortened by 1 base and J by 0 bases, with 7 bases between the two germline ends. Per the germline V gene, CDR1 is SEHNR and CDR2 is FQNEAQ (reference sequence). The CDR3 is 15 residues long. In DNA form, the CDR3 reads TGTGCCAGCAGCTTAGTCTCGACCTCTGGAAACACCATATATTTT. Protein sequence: CASSLVSTSGNTIYF.

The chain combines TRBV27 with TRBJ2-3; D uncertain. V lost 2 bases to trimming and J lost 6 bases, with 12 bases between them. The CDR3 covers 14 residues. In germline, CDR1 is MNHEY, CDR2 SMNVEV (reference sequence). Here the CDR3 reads CASSLGTVGDTQYF. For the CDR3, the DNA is TGTGCCAGCAGTTTAGGAACCGTTGGGGATACGCAGTATTTT.

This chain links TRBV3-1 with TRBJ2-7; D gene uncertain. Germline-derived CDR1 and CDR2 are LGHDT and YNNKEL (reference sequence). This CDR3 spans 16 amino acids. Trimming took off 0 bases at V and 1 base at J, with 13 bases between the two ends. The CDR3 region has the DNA TGTGCCAGCAGCCAAGATCTTGCATTACAGTCCTACGAGCAGTACTTC. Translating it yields CASSQDLALQSYEQYF.

The CDR3 DNA sequence: TGTGCCAGCAGTTACGAAGCCGGCGGGGCCCACTATGGCTACACCTTC. Translation gives CASSYEAGGAHYGYTF. The chain uses TRBV6-5 and TRBJ1-2, with D maybe TRBD1 (5 bases). With 2 bases removed from V and 3 bases from J, the gap between germline ends came to 16 bases. Germline values: CDR1 MNHEY, CDR2 SVGAGI. The CDR3 runs 16 residues.

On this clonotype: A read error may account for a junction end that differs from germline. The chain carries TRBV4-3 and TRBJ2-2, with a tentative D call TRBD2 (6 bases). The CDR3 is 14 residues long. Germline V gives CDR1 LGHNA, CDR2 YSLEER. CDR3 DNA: TGCGCCAGCAGCCAAGACCAATTCACCGGGGGGCTGTTTTTT. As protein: CASSQDQFTGGLFF.

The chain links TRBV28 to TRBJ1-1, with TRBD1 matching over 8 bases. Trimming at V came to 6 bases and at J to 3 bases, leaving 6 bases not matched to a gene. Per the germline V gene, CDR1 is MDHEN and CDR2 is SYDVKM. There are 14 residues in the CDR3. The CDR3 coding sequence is TGTGCCAGCAGCCTCCAGGGACAGGACACTGAAGCTTTCTTT. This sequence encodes CASSLQGQDTEAFF.

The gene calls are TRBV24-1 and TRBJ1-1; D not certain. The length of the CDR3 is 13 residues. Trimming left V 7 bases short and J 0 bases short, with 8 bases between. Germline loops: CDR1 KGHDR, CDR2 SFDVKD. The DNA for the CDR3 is TGTGCCACCAGGAACGGATTGAACACTGAAGCTTTCTTT. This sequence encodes CATRNGLNTEAFF.

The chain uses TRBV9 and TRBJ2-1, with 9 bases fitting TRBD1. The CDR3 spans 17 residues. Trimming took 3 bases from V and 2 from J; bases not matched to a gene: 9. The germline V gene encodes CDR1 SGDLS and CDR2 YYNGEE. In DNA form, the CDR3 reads TGTGCCAGCAGCGAGATCACCGGGACAGGGACCTACAATGAGCAGTTCTTC. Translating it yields CASSEITGTGTYNEQFF.

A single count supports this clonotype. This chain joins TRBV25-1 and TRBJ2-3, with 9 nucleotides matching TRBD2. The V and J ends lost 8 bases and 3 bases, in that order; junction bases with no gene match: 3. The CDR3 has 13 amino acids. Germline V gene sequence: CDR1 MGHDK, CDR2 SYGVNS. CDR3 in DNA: TGTGCCAGCGCTAGCGGGACAACAGATACGCAGTATTTT. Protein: CASASGTTDTQYF.

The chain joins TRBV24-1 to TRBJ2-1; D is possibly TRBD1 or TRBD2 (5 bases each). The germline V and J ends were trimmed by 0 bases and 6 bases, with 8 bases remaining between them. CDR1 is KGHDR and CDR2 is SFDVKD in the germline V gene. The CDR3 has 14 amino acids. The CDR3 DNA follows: TGTGCCACCAGTGATTTGCCTGGGGGCAATGAGCAGTTCTTC. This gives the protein CATSDLPGGNEQFF.

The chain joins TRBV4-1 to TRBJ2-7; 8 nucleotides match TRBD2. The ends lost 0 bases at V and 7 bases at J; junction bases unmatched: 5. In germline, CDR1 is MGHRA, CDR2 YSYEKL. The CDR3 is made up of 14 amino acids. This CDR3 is CASSQEGGGWEQYF. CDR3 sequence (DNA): TGCGCCAGCAGCCAAGAGGGCGGGGGGTGGGAGCAGTACTTC.

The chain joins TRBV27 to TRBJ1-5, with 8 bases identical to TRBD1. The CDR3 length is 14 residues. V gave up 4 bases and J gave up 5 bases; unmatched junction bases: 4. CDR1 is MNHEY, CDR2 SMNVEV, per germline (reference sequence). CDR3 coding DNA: TGTGCCAGCAGTTCAACAGGGGGTCATCAGCCCCAGCATTTT. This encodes CASSSTGGHQPQHF.

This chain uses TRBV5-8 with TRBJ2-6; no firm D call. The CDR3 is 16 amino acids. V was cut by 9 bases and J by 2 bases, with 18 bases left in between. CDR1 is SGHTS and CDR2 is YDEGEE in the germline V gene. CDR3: CATRRDTSTGANVLTF. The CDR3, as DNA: TGTGCCACCCGAAGGGATACATCTACTGGGGCCAACGTCCTGACTTTC.